Sequencing of this T cell receptor (beta chain) was carried out in a study of shared clonotypes between healthy human individuals (dated by TCRdb to 2018 to 2021). Looking at the study overall: The cohort included three men and a couple of women between 18 and 49 years of age. For each donor, three plates each were used for CD4 naive and CD4 memory, two plates were used for CD8 naive, and one plate was used for CD8 memory. The study deeply sequenced blood TCR repertoires of 5 or 6 healthy adults to estimate repertoire size and the extent of clonotype sharing between individuals. To increase sequencing depth and limit assay-specific biases, different laboratories used diverse techniques to prepare libraries and sequence TCR repertoires. Each donor's leukapheresis produced roughly between roughly 0.85 and 9.5 billion PBMCs. What the authors observed across the whole study: Naive subsets generally had larger estimated clonotype richness than memory subsets did. Only blood was sampled, and tissue TCR repertoires likely differ from those in blood. Pairwise subsampling indicated that sequencing depth was expected to affect the degree of clonotype sharing among donors. Incomplete sequencing was indicated by rarefaction of sorted-subset datasets, despite the large sequencing depth. Clonotypes shared by all four sorted-subset donors showed higher generation probabilities than non-shared clonotypes. Because the study included a small number of donors, the genetic and exposure-history diversity represented was limited. Around 5% of naive CD4, 3.5% of naive CD8, approximately 2% of memory CD4, and around 0.4% of memory CD8 clonotypes were shared across several donors.

The V and J ends are trimmed by 5 bases and 0 bases, leaving 13 bases between them. Inclusive of the bounding cysteine and phenylalanine, the CDR3 is 15 residues long. The only DNA kept is the CDR3, 45 bases in frame from the first base. CDR1 and CDR2 (SEHNR, FQNEAQ) derive from the germline V gene (reference sequence). As concerns this clone: Its antigen is unknown. Base qualities are not recorded, but no much larger clone differs from it by a single base. The identical CDR3 is also encoded by other nucleotide sequences in the sample.

For the CD8 naive samples, CD45RO-negative cells were positively selected for CCR7, yielding a CD45RA+CCR7+ population from which TemRA cells were excluded. The donors were healthy, HIV-negative adults with no recently reported acute infections or vaccinations. Every donor was a Caucasian adult residing in Nashville, Tennessee, USA. Blood was collected by leukapheresis, and PBMCs were isolated by Ficoll-Histopaque density gradient centrifugation and then cryopreserved in liquid nitrogen vapor phase. Analytical flow cytometry was used to check the purity and quantity of every magnetically sorted T cell population. From each sorted fraction, genomic DNA was isolated and quantified by UV absorbance on a Nanodrop 2000c. TCR CDR3 regions were amplified from genomic DNA by multiplex PCR using the deep immunoSEQ assay. Genomic DNA extracted from each cell subset was distributed evenly over all wells of several immunoSEQ 96-well plates, and each plate served as one replicate. Each replicate PCR for sorted subsets received 200 ng genomic DNA, equal to roughly 30,000 T cell genomes. Purified libraries were quantified with a Qubit 3.0 fluorometer, sized on a Bioanalyzer 2100, and re-quantified with the KAPA Library Quantification kit. Every immunoSEQ 96-well plate was sequenced on a dedicated single-read 150-cycle Illumina NextSeq 550 flow cell. Per the authors' processing: Because the immunoSEQ output included only junctional sequences and no quality scores, the filtering could not be the same as the filtering used for full-length reads. Sequences were annotated with PyIR, a Python wrapper for IgBLAST v1.9, and V/J genes and CDR3 were assigned using IMGT germline references. Any read was removed if the V/J assignment was weak (E-value above 1e-6), the CDR3 was missing, or the read contained stop codons, out-of-frame junctions, or ambiguous translated residues. A V3J clonotype was defined by an identical inferred V gene, J gene, and CDR3 amino acid sequence. The percentage overlap between two repertoires was calculated by dividing the number of shared unique clonotypes by the size of the smaller repertoire. RTK rarefaction, the Chao1 estimator, and Recon v2.1 estimates of unobserved clonotypes were used to assess repertoire richness. Generation probabilities were computed with OLGA for all TCRbeta clonotypes obtained by the gDNA method from several donors. The source is immuneACCESS, and TCRdb retained only in-frame sequences with V and J called. Part of the clones is not carried over; for the studies checked, unresolved V genes explain less than half of this, and the remainder is unexplained. The V and J calls and clone size were taken over from that table, and D and trimming were inferred from the DNA. The sample table holds around 2.1 million clones, of which 85% to 95% were seen once. The ten largest clones add up to about 1.8% of the sample.

The TCR originated in a man between 18 and 35 years old in good health. Some clones in this sample may be carry-over from other donors' samples. The chain links TRBV7-9 with TRBJ2-5; the D gene is not confidently resolved. Sequenced material: naive CD8+ T cells from PBMCs. The sample's cell subset or site label, in plain terms: CD45RA+CCR7+. The CDR3 region: CASSLFSADQETQYF. The sequenced DNA is TGTGCCAGCAGCCTATTTTCCGCGGACCAAGAGACCCAGTACTTC.